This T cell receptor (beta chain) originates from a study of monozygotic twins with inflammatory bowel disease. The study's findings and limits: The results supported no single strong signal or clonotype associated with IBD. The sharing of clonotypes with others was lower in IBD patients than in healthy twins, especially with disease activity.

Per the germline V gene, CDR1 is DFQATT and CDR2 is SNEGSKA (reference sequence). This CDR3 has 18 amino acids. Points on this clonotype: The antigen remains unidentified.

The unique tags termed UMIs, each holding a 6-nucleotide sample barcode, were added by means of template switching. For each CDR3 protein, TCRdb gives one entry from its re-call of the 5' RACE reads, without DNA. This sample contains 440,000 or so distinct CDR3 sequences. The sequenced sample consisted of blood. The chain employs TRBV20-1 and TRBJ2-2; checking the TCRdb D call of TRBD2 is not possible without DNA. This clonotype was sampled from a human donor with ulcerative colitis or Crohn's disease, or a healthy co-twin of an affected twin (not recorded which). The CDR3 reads CSARVRVGLAENTGELLF.